The 21 T cell receptor beta chains presented below share a single source sample, sequenced in a study of cytomegalovirus exposure and HLA in healthy donors. TCRdb keeps only in-frame clones here, not all; method: immunoSEQ multiplex PCR. The sample consists of about 130,000 clones, roughly 89% of them appearing once. The sequenced material came from PBMCs. The receptors stem from a woman aged 18-29 years in good health and CMV-seronegative.

The chain is built from TRBV30 and TRBJ1-6, with no clear D. Germline loops: CDR1 GTSNPN, CDR2 SVGIG (reference sequence). Trimming removed 4 bases from V and 7 bases from J, with 11 bases in between. This CDR3 is built from 13 residues. The CDR3 DNA sequence: TGTGCCTGGACAGAGGGAGCCAATTCACCCCTCCACTTT. Translated: CAWTEGANSPLHF.

For this clone: Other DNA sequences in this sample translate to the same CDR3. The chain carries TRBV18 and TRBJ1-1; tentatively, D is TRBD1 (5 bases). Germline V CDR1 and CDR2: KGHSH, LQKENI. The germline V and J ends were trimmed by 1 base and 4 bases, with 7 bases remaining between them. This CDR3 is 13 amino acids long. The DNA for the CDR3 is TGTGCCAGCTCACCACGCCAGGGCACTGAAGCTTTCTTT. Its protein product is CASSPRQGTEAFF.

The chain is built from TRBV9 and TRBJ2-1; 10 nucleotides line up with TRBD2. This CDR3 spans 16 amino acids. J was trimmed by 3 bases and V by 3 bases; bases with no gene match: 6. Germline-derived CDR1 and CDR2 are SGDLS and YYNGEE. The CDR3 nucleotides read TGTGCCAGCAGCGGAGTGGTAGCGGGAGGCTACAATGAGCAGTTCTTC. It yields the protein CASSGVVAGGYNEQFF.

This clone was detected once. The J gene is TRBJ1-3, the V gene TRBV30; D is possibly TRBD1 (5 bases). The germline V and J ends were trimmed by 5 bases and 3 bases, with 17 bases remaining between them. Looked up from germline, CDR1 is GTSNPN and CDR2 is SVGIG (reference sequence). This CDR3 region has 15 residues. In DNA, the CDR3 is TGTGCCTGGCAGGGCGGGGGGACTGGTGGAAACACCATATATTTT. Translated: CAWQGGGTGGNTIYF.

There are a few counts of this clone. This chain connects TRBV5-6 to TRBJ2-2; D unresolved. The V gene's germline CDR1 is SGHDT and CDR2 YYEEEE. This CDR3 is built from 12 residues. Trimming took 10 bases from V and 0 from J, leaving 7 bases between them. The CDR3 DNA is TGTGCCTCCATAGCGAACACCGGGGAGCTGTTTTTT. Translating gives CASIANTGELFF.

V gene TRBV29-1 combines with J gene TRBJ1-5; D is perhaps TRBD1 (5 bases). Trimming pared 4 bases from V and 9 bases from J, leaving 28 bases between. The CDR3 totals 17 residues. Germline V gene lookup returns CDR1 SQVTM and CDR2 ANQGSEA. DNA for the CDR3: TGCAGCGTTGGCCACCGGGGGAGGGGAATCCCCGTGTCGCCCCAGCATTTT. It translates to CSVGHRGRGIPVSPQHF.

CDR3 in amino acids: CASSLNGGQPQHF. CDR3 DNA: TGTGCCAGCAGCTTGAATGGAGGACAGCCCCAGCATTTT. The genes are TRBV5-6 and TRBJ1-5; unclear D gene. Trimming pared 1 base from V and 7 bases from J, leaving 9 bases between. In germline, CDR1 is SGHDT, CDR2 YYEEEE. The CDR3 consists of 13 residues.

The rearrangement joins TRBV5-1 to TRBJ2-7; a possible D gene is TRBD1 (6 bases). The CDR3 contains 15 residues. Germline CDR1 reads SGHRS; CDR2 reads YFSETQ. V gave up 4 bases and J gave up 6 bases, with 20 bases separating them. The CDR3 here is CASSASTGSPFEQYV. CDR3 DNA sequence: TGCGCCAGCAGCGCTTCCACAGGGTCCCCCTTCGAGCAGTACGTC.

The rearrangement joins TRBV6-5 to TRBJ2-3; D may be TRBD1 (6 bases). CDR1 is MNHEY, CDR2 SVGAGI, per germline. The CDR3 is 15 residues long. V was shortened by 0 bases and J by 3 bases, with 10 bases between the two germline ends. CDR3 nucleotides: TGTGCCAGCAGTTACTCAGGGGGAGAGACAGATACGCAGTATTTT. Its translation is CASSYSGGETDTQYF.

V is TRBV5-6 and J is TRBJ2-7; TRBD2 matches at 8 bases. CDR1 and CDR2 from the germline V gene are SGHDT and YYEEEE. The CDR3 runs to 16 residues. V lost 4 bases, J lost 7 bases, and 16 bases stayed unmatched. The CDR3 nucleotides are TGTGCCAGCAGCGGGACTAGTTGGGAAGTAATAAGAGAGCAGTACTTC. Translated: CASSGTSWEVIREQYF. The variable domain in full, with the rest retrieved from reference TRBV5-6 and TRBJ2-7, is DAGVTQSPTHLIKTRGQQVTLRCSPKSGHDTVSWYQQALGQGPQFIFQYYEEEERQRGNFPDRFSGHQFPNYSSELNVNALLLGDSALYLCASSGTSWEVIREQYFGPGTRLTVT.

V gene TRBV19 combines with J gene TRBJ1-2, with D perhaps TRBD1 (6 bases). The CDR3 consists of 17 residues. The germline V gene encodes CDR1 LNHDA and CDR2 SQIVND (reference sequence). Trimming left V 6 bases short and J 4 bases short, with 24 bases between. The CDR3 protein is CASSVDGTNPRAYGYTF. The DNA for the CDR3 is TGTGCCAGTAGCGTGGACGGGACAAACCCCAGGGCCTATGGCTACACCTTC.

V gene TRBV10-3 combines with J gene TRBJ2-7; the match to TRBD1 covers 9 bases. The CDR3 spans 14 residues. J gave up 4 bases and V 4 bases, and 5 bases lay outside the gene matches. Germline assignment: CDR1 ENHRY and CDR2 SYGVKD. DNA for the CDR3: TGTGCCATCAGTGTGGGGGACAGGGAATACGAGCAGTACGTC. This sequence encodes CAISVGDREYEQYV.

This clone appeared once. This chain joins TRBV11-2 and TRBJ2-7; 8 bases are shared with TRBD1. V was pared by 4 bases and J by 7 bases, with 6 bases of the junction left unmatched. The CDR3 contains 13 residues. CDR1 is SGHAT, CDR2 FQNNGV, per germline. The CDR3 DNA sequence: TGTGCCAGCAGCTCTGGGACAGGAACTGAGCAGTACGTC. Protein: CASSSGTGTEQYV.

This clone was picked up a small number of times. The chain uses TRBV6-1 and TRBJ2-5; 8 bases agree with TRBD2. Germline CDR1 is MNHNS and CDR2 is SASEGT. The CDR3 totals 18 residues. Losses at the gene ends were 1 base for V and 2 bases for J; bases not matched to a gene: 12. This CDR3 is CASSEVAAAGVTQETQYF. The CDR3, as DNA: TGTGCCAGCAGTGAAGTCGCGGCAGCGGGGGTTACTCAAGAGACCCAGTACTTC.

This rearrangement joins TRBV2 to TRBJ2-7, with 11 bases identical to TRBD2. Germline loops: CDR1 SNHLY, CDR2 FYNNEI. The CDR3 totals 15 residues. Trimming removed 9 bases from V and 2 bases from J; junction bases left unmatched: 9. CDR3: CASEPPGLAAYEQYF. CDR3 in DNA: TGTGCCAGTGAACCACCGGGACTAGCGGCCTACGAGCAGTACTTC.

This clone came up a few times. The rearrangement links TRBV5-1 to TRBJ1-5; D remains unclear. The germline V and J ends were trimmed by 0 bases and 5 bases, with 9 bases remaining between them. CDR1 is SGHRS and CDR2 is YFSETQ in the germline V gene. The CDR3 covers 14 residues. The CDR3 loop reads CASSLGSPHQPQHF. The CDR3 DNA follows: TGCGCCAGCAGCTTGGGGAGTCCCCATCAGCCCCAGCATTTT.

This chain connects TRBV6-5 to TRBJ1-2; D not certain. V gave up 2 bases and J gave up 6 bases, with 10 bases separating them. Germline values: CDR1 MNHEY, CDR2 SVGAGI. This CDR3 is 13 amino acids long. CDR3 DNA sequence: TGTGCCAGCAGTTACCCGCGATCTAATGGCTACACCTTC. Translating gives CASSYPRSNGYTF.

In this sample, this clone turned up a few times. The V and J genes are TRBV10-2 and TRBJ2-1; 8 nucleotides line up with TRBD1. Trimming at V came to 4 bases and at J to 7 bases, leaving 9 bases not matched to a gene. The germline V gene has CDR1 WSHSY and CDR2 SAAADI. The CDR3 totals 15 residues. This chain's CDR3 is CASSGRTGIPNEQFF. The CDR3 DNA sequence: TGCGCCAGCAGTGGGAGGACAGGGATTCCAAATGAGCAGTTCTTC.

The CDR3 here is CASSLSPGSGTGELFF. Here the CDR3 DNA reads TGCGCCAGCAGCTTGTCTCCAGGGTCGGGCACCGGGGAGCTGTTTTTT. J is TRBJ2-2 and V is TRBV5-1; tentative D call: TRBD1 (5 bases). The CDR3 consists of 16 residues. Germline lookup yields CDR1 SGHRS and CDR2 YFSETQ. Trimming stripped 1 base from V and 4 bases from J, with 14 bases between. Together with reference TRBV5-1 and TRBJ2-2, the CDR3 gives the full variable domain: KAGVTQTPRYLIKTRGQQVTLSCSPISGHRSVSWYQQTPGQGLQFLFEYFSETQRNKGNFPGRFSGRQFSNSRSEMNVSTLELGDSALYLCASSLSPGSGTGELFFGEGSRLTVL.

This clone was seen a single time. This chain links TRBV30 with TRBJ2-2, with 9 bases fitting TRBD2. V shed 0 bases, J shed 6 bases, and the junction held 11 bases outside the gene matches. The germline gives CDR1 GTSNPN, CDR2 SVGIG (reference sequence). The CDR3 spans 17 residues. CDR3 amino acids: CAWSVWGGGRASGELFF. CDR3 nucleotide sequence: TGTGCCTGGAGTGTCTGGGGAGGCGGGAGGGCCTCCGGGGAGCTGTTTTTT.

The V call is TRBV18, the J call TRBJ2-7; D remains ambiguous. Trimming took off 5 bases at V and 2 bases at J, with 4 bases between the two ends. From germline, CDR1 is KGHSH and CDR2 LQKENI. This CDR3 contains 11 residues. The CDR3, as DNA: TGTGCCAGCTCAAATACCTACGAGCAGTACTTC. It is translated as CASSNTYEQYF.